One sample yielded the 24 T cell receptor beta chains listed below, sequenced in a study of T cell responses to AZD1222 COVID-19 vaccine. Profiled with immunoSEQ multiplex PCR; TCRdb holds only in-frame clones, not every one. Of about 150,000 clones detected, approximately 91% appear once; the ten largest clones hold around 1.2%. Sequencing was performed on peripheral blood, taken 28 days after the second AZD1222 dose. The receptors originated from an adult who received the AZD1222 COVID-19 vaccine.

The chain has TRBV4-1 and TRBJ2-7; tentatively, D is TRBD1 or TRBD2 (6 bases each). Germline CDR1 is MGHRA and CDR2 is YSYEKL. Trimming pared 3 bases from V and 0 bases from J, leaving 9 bases between. The CDR3 is made up of 14 amino acids. The CDR3 DNA reads as TGCGCCAGCAGCCAGGGGGGCCTCTCCTACGAGCAGTACTTC. This encodes CASSQGGLSYEQYF.

This clone was detected only once. V gene TRBV5-1 combines with J gene TRBJ1-1; 8 positions agree with TRBD1. Trimming removed 0 bases from V and 4 bases from J; junction bases left unmatched: 2. Germline CDR1 SGHRS, CDR2 YFSETQ. The CDR3 extends over 14 amino acids. The CDR3, as DNA: TGCGCCAGCAGCTTGGTTCAGGGGGCCACTGAAGCTTTCTTT. Protein product: CASSLVQGATEAFF.

The CDR3: CASSMGKGDTQYF. The CDR3 region has the DNA TGTGCCAGTAGTATGGGGAAGGGAGATACGCAGTATTTT. The chain employs TRBV19 and TRBJ2-3; no clear D gene. Germline V gene data show CDR1 as LNHDA and CDR2 as SQIVND (reference sequence). This CDR3 comprises 13 residues. Trimming removed 3 bases from V and 5 bases from J, with 9 bases in between.

The chain links TRBV5-1 to TRBJ2-3, with D possibly called TRBD1 or TRBD2 (6 bases each). CDR3 length: 15 residues. Germline lookup yields CDR1 SGHRS and CDR2 YFSETQ. Trimming took off 4 bases at V and 0 bases at J, with 12 bases between the two ends. The CDR3 reads CASSPGGTSTDTQYF. CDR3 sequence (DNA): TGCGCCAGCAGCCCCGGCGGGACAAGCACAGATACGCAGTATTTT.

Here the CDR3 reads CASTNGAEAFF. CDR3 sequence (DNA): TGTGCCAGCACCAACGGGGCTGAAGCTTTCTTT. The genes are TRBV6-5 and TRBJ1-1; D gene uncertain. Germline loops: CDR1 MNHEY, CDR2 SVGAGI. The CDR3 is 11 residues long. With 7 bases removed from V and 6 bases from J, the gap between germline ends came to 9 bases.

The sample holds a few counts of this clone. The chain has TRBV2 and TRBJ1-1, with 8 bases identical to TRBD1. V shed 6 bases, J shed 5 bases, and the junction held 5 bases outside the gene matches. CDR3 size: 13 residues. The germline V gene has CDR1 SNHLY and CDR2 FYNNEI. CDR3 DNA sequence: TGTGCCAGCAGGACAGGGGCCCGAACTGAAGCTTTCTTT. Protein product: CASRTGARTEAFF.

The chain recombines TRBV7-3 with TRBJ2-3; 9 nucleotides line up with TRBD2. With 2 bases clipped from V and 4 bases from J, the junction kept 7 bases outside the gene matches. There are 16 residues in the CDR3. Germline CDR1 is SGHTA and CDR2 is FQGTGA. CDR3 sequence: CASSLEGVAGADTQYF. For the CDR3, the DNA is TGTGCCAGCAGCTTAGAAGGGGTAGCGGGAGCAGATACGCAGTATTTT.

The chain carries TRBV28 and TRBJ2-7; D might be TRBD1 or TRBD2, each matching 5 bases. V lost 1 base, J lost 0 bases, and 7 bases lay in between. Looked up from germline, CDR1 is MDHEN and CDR2 is SYDVKM. This CDR3 has 14 residues. The chain's CDR3 is CASSLSGTSYEQYF. The CDR3 DNA reads as TGTGCCAGCAGTTTATCCGGGACCTCCTACGAGCAGTACTTC.

This sequence joins TRBV6-2 or TRBV6-3 and TRBJ2-7, with 8 bases matching TRBD2. The V gene's germline CDR1 is MNHEY and CDR2 SVGEGT. The CDR3 is 15 amino acids. V gave up 5 bases and J gave up 2 bases; unmatched junction bases: 8. The CDR3 sequence is CASSPLGLATYEQYF. In DNA form, the CDR3 reads TGTGCCAGCAGTCCCTTAGGACTAGCCACCTACGAGCAGTACTTC.

The V gene is TRBV6-5, the J gene TRBJ2-5, with 8 bases identical to TRBD1. The V gene end was trimmed by 0 bases and the J gene end by 4 bases; junction bases not matched to a gene: 7. The CDR3 loop spans 16 amino acids. CDR1 MNHEY and CDR2 SVGAGI come from the germline V gene. The CDR3 bases are TGTGCCAGCAGTTACTCTGGCAGGGGGCGAGTAGAGACCCAGTACTTC. Amino acids: CASSYSGRGRVETQYF.

This chain joins TRBV3-1 (or the pseudogene TRBV3-2) and TRBJ2-3; D unresolved. Germline assignment: CDR1 LGHDT and CDR2 YNNKEL (reference sequence). Deletions cut 5 bases from V and 6 bases from J, with 12 bases between. This CDR3 comprises 13 residues. This CDR3 reads CASSFPNEDTQYF. In DNA, the CDR3 is TGTGCCAGCAGCTTTCCGAACGAGGATACGCAGTATTTT.

V is TRBV5-1 and J is TRBJ2-7, with TRBD1 identical over 7 bases. Germline trimming cut 1 base from V and 5 bases from J; bases unmatched to any gene: 6. The CDR3 runs to 14 residues. Germline loops: CDR1 SGHRS, CDR2 YFSETQ. This CDR3 is CASSLPAGGNEQYF. CDR3 coding DNA: TGCGCCAGCAGCTTGCCGGCAGGGGGAAACGAGCAGTACTTC.

This rearrangement joins TRBV18 to TRBJ1-2; 12 bases match TRBD1. V lost 3 bases and J lost 3; bases outside the gene matches: 8. CDR3 length equals 17 residues. Germline lookup yields CDR1 KGHSH and CDR2 LQKENI. The CDR3 protein is CASSPVGQGALDYGYTF. The CDR3 bases are TGTGCCAGCTCACCTGTGGGACAGGGGGCTTTGGACTATGGCTACACCTTC.

The rearrangement uses TRBV20-1 and TRBJ2-2; no definite D call. The CDR3 has 11 amino acids. V lost 6 bases to trimming and J lost 7 bases, with 9 bases between them. Germline assignment: CDR1 DFQATT and CDR2 SNEGSKA (reference sequence). CDR3 nucleotide sequence: TGCAGTGCGCAGGCTGGCGGGGAGCTGTTTTTT. Protein sequence: CSAQAGGELFF.

The chain recombines TRBV6-6 with TRBJ2-7, with a tentative D call TRBD2 (6 bases). There are 13 residues in the CDR3. Trimming pared 7 bases from V and 5 bases from J, leaving 15 bases between. CDR1 is MNHNY and CDR2 is SVGAGI in the germline V gene (reference sequence). Here the CDR3 DNA reads TGTGCCAGCAAAGGAGGGTCCGGTCACGAGCAGTACTTC. Amino acids: CASKGGSGHEQYF.

The chain has TRBV7-9 and TRBJ2-1; 9 nucleotides align to TRBD2. Germline V gives CDR1 SEHNR, CDR2 FQNEAQ (reference sequence). CDR3 size: 16 residues. With V trimmed by 2 bases and J by 5 bases, 7 bases remained unmatched. DNA for the CDR3: TGTGCCAGCAGCTTACCCTCTTTAGCGGGGGACAATGAGCAGTTCTTC. Translated, it gives CASSLPSLAGDNEQFF.

This clone has a single count. The V call is TRBV19, the J call TRBJ2-5; 10 positions agree with TRBD1. V dropped 8 bases and J dropped 1; count of bases not matched to a gene: 10. This CDR3 contains 16 residues. Per germline, CDR1 LNHDA and CDR2 SQIVND (reference sequence). The CDR3 protein is CASQRRDRGLQETQYF. The CDR3 bases are TGTGCCAGTCAAAGACGGGACAGGGGCCTCCAAGAGACCCAGTACTTC.

The chain couples TRBV9 to TRBJ2-1; unclear D gene. The CDR3 contains 13 residues. CDR1 is SGDLS, CDR2 YYNGEE, per germline. With 0 bases removed from V and 7 bases from J, the gap between germline ends came to 8 bases. The CDR3: CASSVAGDNEQFF. The DNA for the CDR3 is TGTGCCAGCAGCGTAGCTGGCGATAATGAGCAGTTCTTC.

V usage is TRBV7-9 and J usage is TRBJ2-5; D is perhaps TRBD2 (6 bases). Between the trimmed V and J ends, which lost 1 base and 5 bases, there was a span of 11 bases. CDR1 and CDR2 from the germline V gene are SEHNR and FQNEAQ (reference sequence). CDR3 length: 14 residues. The CDR3 is CASSLETGGETQYF. The CDR3 region has the DNA TGTGCCAGCAGCTTAGAAACAGGAGGGGAGACCCAGTACTTC.

V gene TRBV6-1 combines with J gene TRBJ1-5; D not resolved. Germline-derived CDR1 and CDR2 are MNHNS and SASEGT. Deletions cut 2 bases from V and 6 bases from J, with 11 bases between. The CDR3 is made up of 14 amino acids. As DNA, the CDR3 is TGTGCCAGCAGTGAAAGACGATGGGGTCAGCCCCAGCATTTT. Amino acids: CASSERRWGQPQHF.

The chain recombines TRBV28 with TRBJ1-2, with D perhaps matching TRBD1 (5 bases). Trimming shortened V by 6 bases and J by 2 bases, and 16 bases separated the two germline ends. The CDR3 covers 15 residues. The germline V gene encodes CDR1 MDHEN and CDR2 SYDVKM. CDR3 nucleotide sequence: TGTGCCAGCAGCCCTCCAGGTTGGGGGAACTATGGCTACACCTTC. Translating it yields CASSPPGWGNYGYTF.

This chain connects TRBV14 to TRBJ2-1, with a tentative D call TRBD1 (6 bases). Germline assignment: CDR1 SGHDN and CDR2 FVKESK. Trimming pared 3 bases from V and 4 bases from J, leaving 13 bases between. This CDR3 spans 15 amino acids. The CDR3 spells CASSQANTGYNEQFF. For the CDR3, the DNA is TGTGCCAGCAGCCAGGCAAACACAGGGTACAATGAGCAGTTCTTC.

The V gene is TRBV18, the J gene TRBJ1-1, with D perhaps TRBD1 (6 bases). Germline V gene lookup returns CDR1 KGHSH and CDR2 LQKENI. Trimming removed 6 bases from V and 7 bases from J, with 15 bases in between. This CDR3 has 13 residues. The CDR3 DNA sequence: TGTGCCAGCTCGTTAGGGGGGGGATTTGAAGCTTTCTTT. It codes for CASSLGGGFEAFF.

This clone is a singleton in its sample. This chain connects TRBV7-9 to TRBJ2-1; 9 nucleotides agree with TRBD1. J gave up 9 bases and V 5 bases, and 17 bases lay outside the gene matches. This CDR3 has 17 amino acids. Germline V gene data show CDR1 as SEHNR and CDR2 as FQNEAQ (reference sequence). The CDR3 is CASSPQAGTGYYFEQFF. The CDR3 nucleotides are TGTGCCAGCAGCCCCCAAGCCGGGACAGGGTACTACTTTGAGCAGTTCTTC.